Detailed here is one TCR beta chain. The sample comes from a study of blood T cell repertoires in COVID-19. Study-wide background: COVID-19 samples, acute and convalescent, were from the United States, Italy and Spain. In each case, the material was cDNA or gDNA derived from T cells, B-cell-depleted T cells, or PBMCs.

Original analysis: By means of reference gene primer amplification, nucleated cell counts were estimated. Only in-frame clones appear in the TCRdb table, and some are missing; sequencing was by immunoSEQ multiplex PCR. V and J calls and clone size are given by that table; D and trimming were obtained from the DNA. The profile covers about 82,000 clones, with about 82% appearing a single time and approximately 20% taken by the ten largest. Germline V gene sequence: CDR1 SGHAT, CDR2 FQNNGV. V was clipped by 2 bases and J by 5 bases; unmatched bases: 5. This CDR3 contains 15 residues. The sequence was obtained from a man older than 75 with active or convalescent COVID-19. The chain carries TRBV11-2 and TRBJ2-1; 8 bases map to TRBD2. The sample comprised peripheral blood. CDR3 coding DNA: TGTGCCAGCAGCTTAATAGCGGGACAAAACAATGAGCAGTTCTTC. This encodes CASSLIAGQNNEQFF.